A selection of T cell receptor beta chains follows, all from one sample in a study of T cell changes during pregnancy in multiple sclerosis. Produced via immunoSEQ multiplex PCR; TCRdb's table is partial and in-frame only. This table holds roughly 110,000 clones, 91% found once. The input for sequencing was peripheral blood, taken before pregnancy. The origin of the receptors is a female donor with multiple sclerosis, enrolled in a pregnancy study. CDR3s include the opening cysteine and the closing phenylalanine or tryptophan. Fields, in order: V gene, clone size, CDR3 length, D gene, J gene, CDR3 protein, CDR3 DNA. D genes are given only for firm matches. The size entry is marked missing in some rows and otherwise reads once, few, many or a size class.

TRBV12-5	-	13	-	TRBJ1-5	CASGLYSNQPQHF	TGTGCTAGTGGTTTGTATAGCAATCAGCCCCAGCATTTT
TRBV5-4	-	13	TRBD2	TRBJ2-7	CAVGLAGGSEQYF	TGTGCCGTGGGACTAGCGGGGGGCTCCGAGCAGTACTTC
TRBV27	-	15	-	TRBJ1-3	CASSLTGLGGNTIYF	TGTGCCAGCAGCCTAACAGGGCTAGGCGGAAACACCATATATTTT
TRBV18	-	13	-	TRBJ2-1	CASSPPIYGEQFF	TGTGCCAGCTCACCACCTATCTATGGTGAGCAGTTCTTC
TRBV6-5	-	14	TRBD1	TRBJ2-7	CASPGQGARDEQYF	TGTGCCAGTCCGGGACAGGGGGCGAGGGACGAGCAGTACTTC
TRBV27	-	14	-	TRBJ2-7	CASNEARSGSEQYF	TGTGCCAGCAACGAAGCGAGGTCGGGGAGCGAGCAGTACTTC
TRBV6-6	once	13	TRBD1	TRBJ2-3	CASDRGLTDTQYF	TGTGCCAGCGACAGGGGACTCACAGATACGCAGTATTTT
TRBV6-1	-	16	-	TRBJ2-4	CASSEGAASAKNIQYF	TGTGCCAGCAGTGAGGGGGCAGCGTCAGCCAAAAACATTCAGTACTTC
TRBV7-3	-	13	-	TRBJ2-5	CASSPGVGETQYF	TGTGCCAGCAGCCCGGGGGTTGGGGAGACCCAGTACTTC
TRBV6-5	-	15	TRBD2	TRBJ2-2	CASRAGGLSTGELFF	TGTGCCAGCAGAGCGGGGGGGCTAAGCACCGGGGAGCTGTTTTTT
TRBV6-5	-	15	-	TRBJ2-2	CASSPLLANTGELFF	TGTGCCAGCAGTCCTCTCCTAGCGAACACCGGGGAGCTGTTTTTT
TRBV10-2	-	16	TRBD2	TRBJ2-1	CASMGPSGRSYNEQFF	TGCGCCAGCATGGGGCCCAGCGGGAGGTCCTACAATGAGCAGTTCTTC
TRBV19	-	15	TRBD1	TRBJ1-5	CASSIVDRGNQPQHF	TGTGCCAGTAGTATCGTGGACAGGGGCAATCAGCCCCAGCATTTT
TRBV6-5	-	13	-	TRBJ1-1	CASRTYFNTEAFF	TGTGCCAGCAGGACTTATTTTAACACTGAAGCTTTCTTT
TRBV28	-	14	-	TRBJ2-1	CASSATIPWPEQFF	TGTGCCAGCAGCGCAACCATCCCTTGGCCTGAGCAGTTCTTC
TRBV7-6	-	15	TRBD1	TRBJ1-4	CASSTQATGSEKLFF	TGTGCCAGCAGCACGCAAGCGACAGGGAGTGAAAAACTGTTTTTT
TRBV4-2	-	16	TRBD2	TRBJ2-5	CASSQASGRKQETQYF	TGTGCCAGCAGCCAAGCTAGCGGGAGGAAACAAGAGACCCAGTACTTC
TRBV6-4	medium-sized	15	TRBD2	TRBJ2-1	CASSDGTSDYNEQFF	TGTGCCAGCAGTGACGGGACTAGCGACTACAATGAGCAGTTCTTC
TRBV28	once	17	-	TRBJ1-2	CASSDVRDTLLVYGYTF	TGTGCCAGCAGTGACGTCCGGGACACCCTCTTGGTATATGGCTACACCTTC
TRBV19	-	12	-	TRBJ1-4	CASSIRGEKLFF	TGTGCCAGTAGTATAAGGGGTGAAAAACTGTTTTTT
TRBV27	-	15	-	TRBJ2-1	CASRNLGAGGNEQFF	TGTGCCAGCAGAAACCTGGGCGCCGGAGGGAATGAGCAGTTCTTC
TRBV29-1	-	14	-	TRBJ2-1	CSAPLGITYNEQFF	TGCAGCGCCCCCCTCGGGATTACTTACAATGAGCAGTTCTTC
TRBV27	-	13	-	TRBJ1-2	CASSERTASGHTF	TGTGCCAGCAGTGAACGGACAGCTAGTGGCCACACCTTC
TRBV10-2	-	16	TRBD2	TRBJ2-1	CASRDSGTSGRNEQFF	TGCGCCAGCAGGGATTCTGGAACTAGCGGTCGGAATGAGCAGTTCTTC
TRBV28	once	15	-	TRBJ2-7	CASSLPTGSSYEQYF	TGTGCCAGCAGTTTACCCACAGGGAGCTCCTACGAGCAGTACTTC
TRBV7-9	-	13	-	TRBJ1-1	CASSRLRNTEAFF	TGTGCCAGCAGTAGACTGAGGAACACTGAAGCTTTCTTT
TRBV18	-	13	-	TRBJ2-7	CASSPPGSYEQYF	TGTGCCAGCTCACCCCCAGGCTCCTACGAGCAGTACTTC
TRBV13	-	18	TRBD2	TRBJ2-3	CASSSGLAGGTSTDTQYF	TGTGCCAGCAGCTCGGGACTAGCGGGGGGAACTAGCACAGATACGCAGTATTTT
TRBV5-1	-	16	-	TRBJ2-2	CASSLRGQGVGRELFF	TGCGCCAGCAGCTTGAGGGGACAAGGGGTCGGCCGGGAGCTGTTTTTT
TRBV7-9	-	16	-	TRBJ1-3	CASTSLGEDSGNTIYF	TGTGCCAGCACCTCCCTGGGGGAGGACTCTGGAAACACCATATATTTT
TRBV19	-	15	TRBD2	TRBJ2-7	CASTRASGGSYEQYF	TGTGCCAGTACCAGAGCTAGCGGGGGATCCTACGAGCAGTACTTC
TRBV6-1	-	12	-	TRBJ1-2	CASSEREYGYTF	TGTGCCAGCAGTGAAAGAGAATATGGCTACACCTTC
TRBV10-3	few	15	-	TRBJ1-3	CAISNLGAGGNTIYF	TGTGCCATCAGCAACTTAGGGGCAGGTGGAAACACCATATATTTT
TRBV6-4	-	14	TRBD2	TRBJ2-2	CASSDERESGELFF	TGTGCCAGCAGTGACGAGCGGGAGAGCGGGGAGCTGTTTTTT
TRBV10-3	-	16	TRBD1	TRBJ1-4	CAISEYRTGEYEKLFF	TGTGCCATCAGTGAGTATCGGACAGGGGAGTACGAAAAACTGTTTTTT
TRBV6-1	-	15	-	TRBJ2-2	CASRRTNTNTGELFF	TGTGCCAGCAGGAGGACTAACACGAACACCGGGGAGCTGTTTTTT